Given below is one T cell receptor beta chain in context. These data come from a study of shared clonotypes between healthy human individuals. The overall study: Per-donor plates numbered three CD4 naive, three CD4 memory, two CD8 naive and one CD8 memory.

Every contributor of samples was a Caucasian grown-up residing in Nashville, Tennessee. Per the original methods: ImmunoSEQ sequences covered only the junction and lacked quality scores; filtering therefore differed. Data came from immunoSEQ multiplex PCR; TCRdb stores just in-frame clones and leaves some out. Clone size and the V and J calls come from that table; the DNA yielded D and trimming. The repertoire includes about 360,000 clones, about 73% of them detected once, and 8% to 13% sits in the top ten. Germline values: CDR1 SGHDT, CDR2 YYEEEE. The V segment lost 4 bases and the J segment 3 bases; nucleotides outside the gene matches: 5. This CDR3 has 14 residues.

The chain is built from TRBV5-6 and TRBJ1-2; TRBD1 matches at 8 bases. Specimen: memory CD4+ T cells sorted from blood. Subset in this sample: CD45RA-negative fraction. This TCR was recovered from a man aged 25-45 years in good health. DNA of the CDR3: TGTGCCAGCAGCAGGACAGGGTTGGACTATGGCTACACCTTC. This encodes CASSRTGLDYGYTF.